Given below is one T cell receptor beta chain in context. Its target is not known. This entry comes from a study of T cell responses to AZD1222 COVID-19 vaccine. Regarding the study as a whole: Among those given AZD1222, only five to seven were seropositive at baseline. Most donors were white British and more were female, and clonal diversity was possibly underestimated.

The V and J ends lost 1 base and 8 bases respectively, with 11 bases between them. Germline CDR1 and CDR2: SGHVS and FNYEAQ. CDR3 length equals 13 residues. Some clones are missing from TCRdb's copy, which holds only in-frame ones; the method was immunoSEQ multiplex PCR. The table lists approximately 91,000 clones, over 75% of them singletons. This TCR derives from an adult in good health. This chain uses TRBV7-6 with TRBJ1-2, with D hard to call. Source: peripheral blood, taken on day 0 of AZD1222 vaccination. CDR3 nucleotides: TGTGCCAGCAGCTTAGGGCACTCGGGGGGCTACACCTTC. It specifies CASSLGHSGGYTF.